This record looks at one T cell receptor beta chain sequence and its context. Libraries were prepared by immunoSEQ multiplex PCR; TCRdb keeps only in-frame clonotypes and omits some of them. This table has over 110,000 clones, around 82% appearing once. The data are from a study of blood T cell repertoires in COVID-19. The V and J ends lost 1 base and 0 bases respectively, with 7 bases between them. The CDR3 loop spans 15 amino acids. Germline CDR1 is SGHVS and CDR2 is FQNEAQ. Grouping used clinical history reported by participants in a survey and questionnaire. The chain recombines TRBV7-8 with TRBJ2-1; D gene ambiguous. The sequence derives from a man in his forties with acute COVID-19. Source material: PBMCs or T cells enriched from blood (not recorded which). The CDR3 is CASSLGSYSYNEQFF. Written as DNA, the CDR3 is TGTGCCAGCAGCTTAGGTAGCTACTCCTACAATGAGCAGTTCTTC. The complete variable domain, with remaining parts taken from reference TRBV7-8 and TRBJ2-1, reads GAGVSQSPRYKVAKRGQDVALRCDPISGHVSLFWYQQALGQGPEFLTYFQNEAQLDKSGLPSDRFFAERPEGSVSTLKIQRTQQEDSAVYLCASSLGSYSYNEQFFGPGTRLTVL.